The 5 T cell receptor beta chains reported below all come from one sample, sequenced in a study of somatic mutations in cytotoxic T cells in rheumatoid arthritis. This table comes from immunoSEQ multiplex PCR, and its TCRdb copy is limited to in-frame clones, with some not included. The table shows over 15,000 clones, with around three quarters occurring only once. The sample was CD8+ T cells sorted from blood. These receptors came from an adult with rheumatoid arthritis.

This chain uses TRBV7-9 with TRBJ1-1; 11 positions agree with TRBD1. The germline V gene encodes CDR1 SEHNR and CDR2 FQNEAQ (reference sequence). The trim removed 5 bases at V and 4 bases at J, leaving 18 bases unmatched. The CDR3 length is 19 residues. CDR3 in DNA: TGTGCCAGCAGCAAGGACAGGGGGCTCCTTCTTTCCGGGGTCACTGAAGCTTTCTTT. This sequence encodes CASSKDRGLLLSGVTEAFF. Full variable domain (remainder filled in from reference TRBV7-9 and TRBJ1-1): DTGVSQNPRHKITKRGQNVTFRCDPISEHNRLYWYRQTLGQGPEFLTYFQNEAQLEKSRLLSDRFSAERPKGSFSTLEIQRTEQGDSAMYLCASSKDRGLLLSGVTEAFFGQGTRLTVV.

This clone has just a few counts. The chain carries TRBV4-1 and TRBJ2-7, with D maybe TRBD2 (6 bases). V dropped 3 bases and J dropped 2 bases, with 17 bases sitting between them. Germline loops: CDR1 MGHRA, CDR2 YSYEKL. There are 16 residues in the CDR3. The CDR3 DNA sequence: TGCGCCAGCAGCCAGGAGGGGCTAGCGAACGCCTACGAGCAGTACTTC. Translation gives CASSQEGLANAYEQYF.

V is TRBV6-1 and J is TRBJ2-6, with 7 positions matching TRBD1. J lost 0 bases, V lost 4 bases, and 12 bases had no gene match. The germline gives CDR1 MNHNS, CDR2 SASEGT. CDR3 length: 19 amino acids. CDR3 sequence reads: CASSGVQGVGFSGANVLTF. The DNA of the CDR3 is TGTGCCAGCAGTGGCGTCCAGGGGGTGGGCTTCTCTGGGGCCAACGTCCTGACTTTC.

This clone was detected only once. The chain combines TRBV4-1 with TRBJ2-7; 10 bases map to TRBD2. The CDR3 is 16 residues long. The germline gives CDR1 MGHRA, CDR2 YSYEKL. V gave up 1 base and J gave up 2 bases; unmatched junction bases: 5. As DNA, the CDR3 is TGCGCCAGCAGCCAAGCCGCCAGCGGGGGGGCCTACGAGCAGTACTTC. Translation: CASSQAASGGAYEQYF.

This clone was seen just once. V gene TRBV30 combines with J gene TRBJ2-5; D gene uncertain. CDR3 length: 14 amino acids. Germline CDR1 GTSNPN, CDR2 SVGIG (reference sequence). Trimming took 2 bases from V and 1 from J, leaving 11 bases between them. The CDR3 DNA follows: TGTGCCTGGAGTCCCACGACGGTCCAAGAGACCCAGTACTTC. This sequence encodes CAWSPTTVQETQYF.